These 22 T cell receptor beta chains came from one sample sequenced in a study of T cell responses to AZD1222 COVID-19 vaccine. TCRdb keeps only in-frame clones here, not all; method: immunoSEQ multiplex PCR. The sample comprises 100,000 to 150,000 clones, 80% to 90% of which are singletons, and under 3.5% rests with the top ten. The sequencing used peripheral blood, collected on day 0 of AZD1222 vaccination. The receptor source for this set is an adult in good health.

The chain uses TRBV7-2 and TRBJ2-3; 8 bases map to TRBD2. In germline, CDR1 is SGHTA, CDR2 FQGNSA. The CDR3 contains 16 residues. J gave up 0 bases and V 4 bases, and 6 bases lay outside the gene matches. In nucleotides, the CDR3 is TGTGCCAGCAGCTCGATTAAGCGGGGGAGCACAGATACGCAGTATTTT. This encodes CASSSIKRGSTDTQYF.

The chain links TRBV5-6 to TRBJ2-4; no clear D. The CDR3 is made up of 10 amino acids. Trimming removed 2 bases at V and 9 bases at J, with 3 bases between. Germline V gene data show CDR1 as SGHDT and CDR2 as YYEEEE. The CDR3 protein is CASSFPIQYF. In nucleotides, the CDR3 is TGTGCCAGCAGCTTTCCCATTCAGTACTTC.

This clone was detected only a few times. The DNA for the CDR3 is TGTGCCAGCAGTTGGCTAGCGGGGGGTACGAACACCGGGGAGCTGTTTTTT. Translating it yields CASSWLAGGTNTGELFF. The chain links TRBV2 to TRBJ2-2; TRBD2 agrees at 11 bases. The CDR3 is made up of 17 amino acids. Per the germline V gene, CDR1 is SNHLY and CDR2 is FYNNEI. V shed 5 bases, J shed 0 bases, and the junction held 5 bases outside the gene matches.

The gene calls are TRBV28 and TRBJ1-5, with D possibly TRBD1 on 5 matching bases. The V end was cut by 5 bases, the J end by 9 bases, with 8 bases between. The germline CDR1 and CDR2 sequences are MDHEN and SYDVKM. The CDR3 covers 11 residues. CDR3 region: CASSPGGPQHF. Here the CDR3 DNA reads TGTGCCAGCAGTCCCGGGGGGCCCCAGCATTTT.

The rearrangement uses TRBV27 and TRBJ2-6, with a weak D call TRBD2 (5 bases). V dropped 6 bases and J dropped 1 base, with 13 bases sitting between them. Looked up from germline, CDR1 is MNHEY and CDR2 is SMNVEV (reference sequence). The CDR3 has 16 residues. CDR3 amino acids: CASSLIGLSGANVLTF. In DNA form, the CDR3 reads TGTGCCAGCAGCCTCATCGGACTTTCTGGGGCCAACGTCCTGACTTTC.

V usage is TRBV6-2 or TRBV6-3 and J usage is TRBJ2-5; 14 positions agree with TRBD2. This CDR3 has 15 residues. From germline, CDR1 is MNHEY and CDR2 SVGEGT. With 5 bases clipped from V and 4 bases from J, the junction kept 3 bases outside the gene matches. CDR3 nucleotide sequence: TGTGCCAGCAGTCGTGGACTAGCGGGGGGAGAGACCCAGTACTTC. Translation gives CASSRGLAGGETQYF.

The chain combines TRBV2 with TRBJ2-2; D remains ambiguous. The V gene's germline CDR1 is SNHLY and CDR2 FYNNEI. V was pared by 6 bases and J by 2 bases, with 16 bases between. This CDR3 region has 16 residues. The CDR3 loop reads CASSHQRQTNTGELFF. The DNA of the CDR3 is TGTGCCAGCAGCCACCAGAGACAAACCAACACCGGGGAGCTGTTTTTT.

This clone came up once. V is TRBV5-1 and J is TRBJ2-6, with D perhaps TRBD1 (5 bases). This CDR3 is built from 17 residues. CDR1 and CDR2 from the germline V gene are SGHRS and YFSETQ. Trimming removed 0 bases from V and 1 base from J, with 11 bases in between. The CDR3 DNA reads TGCGCCAGCAGCTTGGTTGGACAACGGTCTGGGGCCAACGTCCTGACTTTC. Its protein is CASSLVGQRSGANVLTF.

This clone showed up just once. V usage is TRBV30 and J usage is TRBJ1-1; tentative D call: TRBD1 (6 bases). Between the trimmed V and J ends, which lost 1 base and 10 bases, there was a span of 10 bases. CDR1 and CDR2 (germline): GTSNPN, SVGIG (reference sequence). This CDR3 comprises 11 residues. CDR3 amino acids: CAWSEGHAAFF. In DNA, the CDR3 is TGTGCCTGGAGTGAGGGACACGCAGCTTTCTTT.

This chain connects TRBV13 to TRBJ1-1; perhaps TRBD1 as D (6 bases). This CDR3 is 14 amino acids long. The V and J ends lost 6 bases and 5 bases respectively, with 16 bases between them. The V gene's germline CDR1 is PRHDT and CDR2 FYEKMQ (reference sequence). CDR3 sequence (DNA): TGTGCCAGCAGTTCCGGGGGCTCGGGGACTGAAGCTTTCTTT. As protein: CASSSGGSGTEAFF.

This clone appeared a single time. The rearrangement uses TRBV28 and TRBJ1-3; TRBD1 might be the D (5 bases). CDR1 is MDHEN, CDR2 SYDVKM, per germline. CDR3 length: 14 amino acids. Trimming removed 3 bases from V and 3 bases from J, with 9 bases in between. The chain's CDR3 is CASSFPGSGNTIYF. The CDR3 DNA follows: TGTGCCAGCAGTTTCCCAGGGAGTGGAAACACCATATATTTT.

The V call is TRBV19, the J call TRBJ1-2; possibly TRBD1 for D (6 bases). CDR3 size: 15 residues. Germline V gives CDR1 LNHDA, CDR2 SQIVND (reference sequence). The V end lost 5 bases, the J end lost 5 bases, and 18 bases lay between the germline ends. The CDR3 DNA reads TGTGCCAGTAGTGTCCAGGGGAAGAGGAGTTATGGCTACACCTTC. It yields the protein CASSVQGKRSYGYTF.

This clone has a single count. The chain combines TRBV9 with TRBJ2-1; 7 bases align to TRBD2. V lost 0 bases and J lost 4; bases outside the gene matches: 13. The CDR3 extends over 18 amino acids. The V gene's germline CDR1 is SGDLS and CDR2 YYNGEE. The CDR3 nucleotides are TGTGCCAGCAGCGTAGGAATCTTGAAGAGGGAGGGGTACAATGAGCAGTTCTTC. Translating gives CASSVGILKREGYNEQFF.

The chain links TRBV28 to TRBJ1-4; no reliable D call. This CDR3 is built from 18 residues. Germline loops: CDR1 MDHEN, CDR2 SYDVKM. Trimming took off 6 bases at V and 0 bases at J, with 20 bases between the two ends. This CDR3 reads CASSPSGPGIPTNEKLFF. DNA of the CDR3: TGTGCCAGCAGCCCTTCGGGCCCCGGGATTCCAACTAATGAAAAACTGTTTTTT.

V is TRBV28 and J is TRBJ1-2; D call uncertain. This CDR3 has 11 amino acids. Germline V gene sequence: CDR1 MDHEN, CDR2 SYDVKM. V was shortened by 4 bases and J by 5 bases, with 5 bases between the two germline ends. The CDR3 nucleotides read TGTGCCAGCAGTTCCCAATATGGCTACACCTTC. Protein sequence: CASSSQYGYTF.

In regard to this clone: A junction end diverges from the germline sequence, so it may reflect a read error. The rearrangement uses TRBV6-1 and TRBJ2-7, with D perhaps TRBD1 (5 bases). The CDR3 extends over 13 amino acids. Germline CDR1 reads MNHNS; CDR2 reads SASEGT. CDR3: CASSDRVAYGQYF. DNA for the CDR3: TGTGCCAGCAGTGACAGGGTGGCATACGGGCAGTACTTC.

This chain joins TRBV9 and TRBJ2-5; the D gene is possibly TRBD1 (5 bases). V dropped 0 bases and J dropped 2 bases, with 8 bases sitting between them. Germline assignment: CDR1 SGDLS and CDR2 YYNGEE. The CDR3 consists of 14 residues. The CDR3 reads CASSVGTGQETQYF. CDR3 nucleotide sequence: TGTGCCAGCAGCGTAGGTACAGGTCAAGAGACCCAGTACTTC. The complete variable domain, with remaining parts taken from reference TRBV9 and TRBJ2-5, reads DSGVTQTPKHLITATGQRVTLRCSPRSGDLSVYWYQQSLDQGLQFLIQYYNGEERAKGNILERFSAQQFPDLHSELNLSSLELGDSALYFCASSVGTGQETQYFGPGTRLLVL.

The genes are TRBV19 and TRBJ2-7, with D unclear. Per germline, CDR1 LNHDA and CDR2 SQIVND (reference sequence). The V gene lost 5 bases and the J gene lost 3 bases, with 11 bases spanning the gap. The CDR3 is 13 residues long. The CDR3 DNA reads TGTGCCAGTAGTTCATCCGCGCTCTACGAGCAGTACTTC. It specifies CASSSSALYEQYF.

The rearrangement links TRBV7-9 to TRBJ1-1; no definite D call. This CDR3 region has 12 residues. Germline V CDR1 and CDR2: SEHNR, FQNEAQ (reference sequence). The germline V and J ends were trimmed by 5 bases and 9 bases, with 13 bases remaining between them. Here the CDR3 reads CASSRPYLKAFF. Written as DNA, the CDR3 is TGTGCCAGCAGCCGACCTTACCTGAAAGCTTTCTTT.

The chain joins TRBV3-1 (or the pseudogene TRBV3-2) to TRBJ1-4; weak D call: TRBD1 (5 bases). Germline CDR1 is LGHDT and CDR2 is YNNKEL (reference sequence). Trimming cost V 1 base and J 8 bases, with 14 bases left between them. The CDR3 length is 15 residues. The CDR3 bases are TGTGCCAGCAGCCAAGGAGCCAGGGAGAGGGAAAAACTGTTTTTT. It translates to CASSQGAREREKLFF.

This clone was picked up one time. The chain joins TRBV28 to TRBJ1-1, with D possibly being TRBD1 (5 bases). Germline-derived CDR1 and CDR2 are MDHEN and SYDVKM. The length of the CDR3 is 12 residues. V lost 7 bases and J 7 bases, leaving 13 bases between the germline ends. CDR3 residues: CASTPGGGEAFF. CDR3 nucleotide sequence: TGTGCCAGCACCCCCGGGGGTGGTGAAGCTTTCTTT.

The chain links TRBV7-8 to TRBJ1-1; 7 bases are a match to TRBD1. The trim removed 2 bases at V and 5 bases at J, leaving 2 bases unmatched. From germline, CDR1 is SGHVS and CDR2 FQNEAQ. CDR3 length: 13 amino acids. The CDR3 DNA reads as TGTGCCAGCAGCTTAACAGGGGAAACTGAAGCTTTCTTT. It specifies CASSLTGETEAFF.